The following is a T cell receptor beta chain sequence with its context. This record belongs to a study of blood T cell repertoires in COVID-19. As for the study in general: In each case, the material was cDNA or gDNA derived from T cells, B-cell-depleted T cells, or PBMCs.

V lost 2 bases, J lost 3 bases, and 5 bases stayed unmatched. This CDR3 has 16 residues. The germline V gene has CDR1 LNHDA and CDR2 SQIVND (reference sequence). Methods used by the authors: For nucleated cells, counts were estimated from reference gene primer amplification. The method was immunoSEQ multiplex PCR; TCRdb's version includes in-frame clones alone and lacks a portion of them. The V and J calls and the clone size are those of that table, but D and trimming were determined from the DNA. The table has 200,000 to 250,000 clones, roughly 90% seen once. The chain carries TRBV19 and TRBJ1-1; 11 bases agree with TRBD1. What was sequenced was peripheral blood. The TCR was taken from a man aged 25-45 years who had recovered from COVID-19. CDR3 sequence reads: CASSIWTGGGDTEAFF. The CDR3 DNA reads TGTGCCAGTAGTATATGGACAGGGGGCGGTGACACTGAAGCTTTCTTT. The full variable domain, its missing parts supplied by reference TRBV19 and TRBJ1-1, is DGGITQSPKYLFRKEGQNVTLSCEQNLNHDAMYWYRQDPGQGLRLIYYSQIVNDFQKGDIAEGYSVSREKKESFPLTVTSAQKNPTAFYLCASSIWTGGGDTEAFFGQGTRLTVV.